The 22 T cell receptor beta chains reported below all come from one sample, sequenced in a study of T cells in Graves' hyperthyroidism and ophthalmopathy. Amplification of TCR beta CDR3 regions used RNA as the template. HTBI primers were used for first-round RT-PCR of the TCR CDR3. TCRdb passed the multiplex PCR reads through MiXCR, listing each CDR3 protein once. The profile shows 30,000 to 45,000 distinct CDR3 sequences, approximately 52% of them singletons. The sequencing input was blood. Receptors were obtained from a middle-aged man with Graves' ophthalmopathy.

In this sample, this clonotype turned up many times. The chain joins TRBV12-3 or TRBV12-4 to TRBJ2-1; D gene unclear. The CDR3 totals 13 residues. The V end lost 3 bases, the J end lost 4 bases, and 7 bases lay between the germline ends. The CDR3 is CASSLPAYNEQFF. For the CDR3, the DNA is TGTGCCAGCAGTTTGCCCGCGTACAATGAGCAGTTCTTC.

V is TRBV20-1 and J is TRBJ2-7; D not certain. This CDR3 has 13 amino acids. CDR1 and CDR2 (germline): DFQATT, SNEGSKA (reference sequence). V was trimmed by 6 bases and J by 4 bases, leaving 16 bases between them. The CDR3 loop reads CSARNPGPYEQYF. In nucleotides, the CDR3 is TGCAGTGCCCGTAATCCCGGACCATACGAGCAGTACTTC.

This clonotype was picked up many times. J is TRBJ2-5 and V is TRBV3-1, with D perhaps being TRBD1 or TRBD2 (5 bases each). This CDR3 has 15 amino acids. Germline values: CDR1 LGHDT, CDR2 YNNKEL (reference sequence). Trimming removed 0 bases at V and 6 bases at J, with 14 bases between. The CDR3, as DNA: TGTGCCAGCAGCCAAGATCCCACTGGGGGTAAGACCCAGTACTTC. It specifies CASSQDPTGGKTQYF.

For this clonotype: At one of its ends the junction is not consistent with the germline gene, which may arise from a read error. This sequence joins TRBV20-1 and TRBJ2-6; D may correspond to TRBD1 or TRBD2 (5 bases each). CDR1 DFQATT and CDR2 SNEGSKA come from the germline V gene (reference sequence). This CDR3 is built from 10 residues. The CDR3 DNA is TGCAGTGCCCGGGACCCCGGGGAAGCTTTC. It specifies CSARDPGEAF.

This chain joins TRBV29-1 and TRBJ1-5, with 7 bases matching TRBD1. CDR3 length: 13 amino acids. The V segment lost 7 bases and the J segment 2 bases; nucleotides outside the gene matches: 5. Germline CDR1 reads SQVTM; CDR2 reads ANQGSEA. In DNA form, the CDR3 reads TGCAGCGCTACCGGGACAGGCAATCAGCCCCAGCATTTT. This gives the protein CSATGTGNQPQHF.

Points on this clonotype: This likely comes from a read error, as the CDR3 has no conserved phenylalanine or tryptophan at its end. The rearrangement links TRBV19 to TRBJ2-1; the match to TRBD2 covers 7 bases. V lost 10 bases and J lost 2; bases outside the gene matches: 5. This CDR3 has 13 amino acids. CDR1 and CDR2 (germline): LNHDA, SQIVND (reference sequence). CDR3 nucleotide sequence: TGTGCCACCCGGAGCGGGGCCTACAATGAGCAGTTCCTT. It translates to CATRSGAYNEQFL.

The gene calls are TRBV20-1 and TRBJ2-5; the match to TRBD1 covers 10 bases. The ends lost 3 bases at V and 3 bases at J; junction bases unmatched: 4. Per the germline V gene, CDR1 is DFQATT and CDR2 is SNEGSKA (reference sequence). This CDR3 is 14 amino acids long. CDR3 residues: CSARRTGGEETQYF. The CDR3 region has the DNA TGCAGTGCTAGGCGGACAGGGGGAGAAGAGACCCAGTACTTC.

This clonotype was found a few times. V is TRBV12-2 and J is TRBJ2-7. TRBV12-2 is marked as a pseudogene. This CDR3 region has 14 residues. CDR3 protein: CASRLKVFRYEQYF. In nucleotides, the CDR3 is TGTGCAAGTCGCCTCAAGGTGTTTCGGTACGAGCAGTACTTC.

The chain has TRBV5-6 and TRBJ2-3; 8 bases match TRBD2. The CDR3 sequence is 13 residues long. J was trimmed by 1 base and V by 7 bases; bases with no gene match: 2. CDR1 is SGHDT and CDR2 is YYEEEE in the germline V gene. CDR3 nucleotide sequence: TGTGCCAGCTCCGGGGGGGGCACAGATACGCAGTATTTT. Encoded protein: CASSGGGTDTQYF. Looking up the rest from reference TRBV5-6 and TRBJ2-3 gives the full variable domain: DAGVTQSPTHLIKTRGQQVTLRCSPKSGHDTVSWYQQALGQGPQFIFQYYEEEERQRGNFPDRFSGHQFPNYSSELNVNALLLGDSALYLCASSGGGTDTQYFGPGTRLTVL.

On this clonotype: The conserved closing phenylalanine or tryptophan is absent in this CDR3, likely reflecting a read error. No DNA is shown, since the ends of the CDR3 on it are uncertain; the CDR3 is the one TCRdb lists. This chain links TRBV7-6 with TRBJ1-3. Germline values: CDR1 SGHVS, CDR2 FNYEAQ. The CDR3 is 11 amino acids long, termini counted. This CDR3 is CASSLWLAGNT.

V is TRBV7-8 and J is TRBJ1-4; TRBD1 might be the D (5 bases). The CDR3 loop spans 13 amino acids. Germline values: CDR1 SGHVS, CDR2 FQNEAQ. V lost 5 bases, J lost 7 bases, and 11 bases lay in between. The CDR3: CASSARGGEKLFF. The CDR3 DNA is TGTGCCAGCAGCGCAAGGGGAGGTGAAAAACTGTTTTTT.

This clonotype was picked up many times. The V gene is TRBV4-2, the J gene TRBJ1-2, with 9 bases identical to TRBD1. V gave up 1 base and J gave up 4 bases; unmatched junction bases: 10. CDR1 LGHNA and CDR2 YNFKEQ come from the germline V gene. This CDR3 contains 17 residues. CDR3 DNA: TGTGCCAGCAGCCAAGTGACCGGGACAGGGCTTTTCTATGGCTACACCTTC. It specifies CASSQVTGTGLFYGYTF.

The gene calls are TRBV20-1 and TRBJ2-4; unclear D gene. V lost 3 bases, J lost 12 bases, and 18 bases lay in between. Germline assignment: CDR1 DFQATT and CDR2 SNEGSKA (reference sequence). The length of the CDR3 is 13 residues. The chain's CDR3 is CSASRGGLSNQYF. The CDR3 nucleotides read TGCAGTGCTAGTCGCGGCGGCCTAAGCAATCAGTACTTC.

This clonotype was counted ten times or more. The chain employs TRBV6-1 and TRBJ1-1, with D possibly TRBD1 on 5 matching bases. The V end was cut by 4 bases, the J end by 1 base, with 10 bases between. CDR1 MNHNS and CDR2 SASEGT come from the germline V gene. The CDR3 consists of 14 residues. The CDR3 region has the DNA TGTGCCAGCAGTGTATCTGACAGGAACACTGAAGCTTTCTTT. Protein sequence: CASSVSDRNTEAFF.

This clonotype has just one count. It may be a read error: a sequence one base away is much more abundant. CDR3 sequence reads: CASRRTGALAEAFF. CDR3 DNA: TGTGCCAGCAGAAGGACAGGGGCACTAGCTGAAGCTTTCTTT. This chain joins TRBV28 and TRBJ1-1; 9 bases match TRBD1. Germline V CDR1 and CDR2: MDHEN, SYDVKM. The ends lost 6 bases at V and 6 bases at J; junction bases unmatched: 8. This CDR3 is built from 14 residues. Based on the CDR3 plus reference TRBV28 and TRBJ1-1, the full variable domain is DVKVTQSSRYLVKRTGEKVFLECVQDMDHENMFWYRQDPGLGLRLIYFSYDVKMKEKGDIPEGYSVSREKKERFSLILESASTNQTSMYLCASRRTGALAEAFFGQGTRLTVV.

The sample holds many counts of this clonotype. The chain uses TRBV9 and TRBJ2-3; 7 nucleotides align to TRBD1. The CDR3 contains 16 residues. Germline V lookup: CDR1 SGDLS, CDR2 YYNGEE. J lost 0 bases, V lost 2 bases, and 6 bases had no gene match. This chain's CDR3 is CASSVTGDPSTDTQYF. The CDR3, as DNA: TGTGCCAGCAGCGTTACAGGGGACCCTAGCACAGATACGCAGTATTTT.

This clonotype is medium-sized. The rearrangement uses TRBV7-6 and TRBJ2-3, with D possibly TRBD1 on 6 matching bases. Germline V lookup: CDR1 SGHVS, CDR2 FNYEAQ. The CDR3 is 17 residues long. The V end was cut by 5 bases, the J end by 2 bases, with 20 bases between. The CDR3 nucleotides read TGTGCCAGCAGCCGTCTGTCGCCGGGACACGACACAGATACGCAGTATTTT. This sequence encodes CASSRLSPGHDTDTQYF. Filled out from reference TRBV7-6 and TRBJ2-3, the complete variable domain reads GAGVSQSPRYKVTKRGQDVALRCDPISGHVSLYWYRQALGQGPEFLTYFNYEAQQDKSGLPNDRFSAERPEGSISTLTIQRTEQRDSAMYRCASSRLSPGHDTDTQYFGPGTRLTVL.

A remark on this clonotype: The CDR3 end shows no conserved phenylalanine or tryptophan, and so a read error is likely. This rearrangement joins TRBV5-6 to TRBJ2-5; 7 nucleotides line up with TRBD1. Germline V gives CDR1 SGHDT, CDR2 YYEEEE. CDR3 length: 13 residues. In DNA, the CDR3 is TGTGCCAGCATCTGGAGGACAGGAGAGTCCCAGTACTGC. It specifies CASIWRTGESQYC.

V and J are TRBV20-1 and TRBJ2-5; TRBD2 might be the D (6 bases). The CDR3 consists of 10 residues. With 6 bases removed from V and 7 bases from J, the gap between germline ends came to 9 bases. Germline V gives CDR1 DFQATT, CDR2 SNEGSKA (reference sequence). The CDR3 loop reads CSAQAGTQYF. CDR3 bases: TGCAGTGCCCAAGCGGGGACCCAGTACTTC.

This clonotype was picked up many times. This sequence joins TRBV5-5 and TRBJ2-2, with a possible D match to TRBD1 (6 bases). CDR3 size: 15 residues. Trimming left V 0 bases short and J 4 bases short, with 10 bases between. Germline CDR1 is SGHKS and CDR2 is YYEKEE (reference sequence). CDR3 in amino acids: CASSLVRGSTGELFF. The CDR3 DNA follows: TGTGCCAGCAGCTTGGTCAGGGGCAGCACCGGGGAGCTGTTTTTT.

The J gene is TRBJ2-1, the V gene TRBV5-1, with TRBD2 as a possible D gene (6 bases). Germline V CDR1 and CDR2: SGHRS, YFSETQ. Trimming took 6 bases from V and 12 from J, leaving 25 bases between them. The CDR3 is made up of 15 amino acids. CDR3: CASTWASEGSSGQFF. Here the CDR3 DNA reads TGCGCCAGCACCTGGGCTAGCGAAGGATCCAGTGGGCAGTTCTTC.

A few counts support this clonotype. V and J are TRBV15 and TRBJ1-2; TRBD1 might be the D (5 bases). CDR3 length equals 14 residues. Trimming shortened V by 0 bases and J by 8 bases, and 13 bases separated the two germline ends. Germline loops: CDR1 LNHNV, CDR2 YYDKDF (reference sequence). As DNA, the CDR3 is TGTGCCACCAGCAGAGATGCCGGGGCTAGGGGCTACACCTTC. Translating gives CATSRDAGARGYTF.